This paragraph reports one TCR beta chain. Germline loops: CDR1 MGHRA, CDR2 YSYEKL. The CDR3 has 17 amino acids. The J segment lost 3 bases and the V segment lost 2 bases, leaving 7 bases of the junction unmatched. These data belong to a study of blood T cell repertoires in COVID-19. Study-level information: The origin of the acute and convalescent COVID-19 samples was the United States, Italy and Spain.

The repertoire was sequenced with immunoSEQ multiplex PCR; TCRdb's copy has only in-frame clones and lacks some. The sample yields about 330,000 clones, 80% to 90% seen once. This clonotype was obtained from a man younger than 45 who had recovered from COVID-19. The sequencing input was PBMCs or T cells enriched from blood (not recorded which). V and J are TRBV4-1 and TRBJ1-6; 7 bases match TRBD1. The CDR3 loop is CASSQPRTGVYNSPLHF. The CDR3 DNA is TGCGCCAGCAGCCAACCCAGAACAGGGGTCTATAATTCACCCCTCCACTTT.